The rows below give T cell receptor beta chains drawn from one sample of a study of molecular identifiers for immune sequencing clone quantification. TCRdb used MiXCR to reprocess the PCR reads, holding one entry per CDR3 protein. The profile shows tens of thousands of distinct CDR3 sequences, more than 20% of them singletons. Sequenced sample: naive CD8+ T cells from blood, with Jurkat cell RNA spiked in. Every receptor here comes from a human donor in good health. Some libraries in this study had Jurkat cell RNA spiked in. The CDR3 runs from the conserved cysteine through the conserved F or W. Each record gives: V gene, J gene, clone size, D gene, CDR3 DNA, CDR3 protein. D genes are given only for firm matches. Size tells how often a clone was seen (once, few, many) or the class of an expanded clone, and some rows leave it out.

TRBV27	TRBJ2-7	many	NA	TGTGCCAGCAGTTTATCGGGGGCCGGGTACGAGCAGTACTTC	CASSLSGAGYEQYF
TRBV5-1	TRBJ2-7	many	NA	TGCGCCAGCAGCTTGGCGTCCGGGTTCGAGCAGTACTTC	CASSLASGFEQYF
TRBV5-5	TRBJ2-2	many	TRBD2	TGTGCCAGCAGCTTAATTGTGGCGGGAGGATCCCCCGGGGAGCTGTTTTTT	CASSLIVAGGSPGELFF
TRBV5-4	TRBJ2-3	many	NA	TGTGCCAGCAATCCGATGAGTAGACCAGATACGCAGTATTTT	CASNPMSRPDTQYF
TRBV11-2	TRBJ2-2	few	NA	TGTGCCAGCAGCTCGAATACAGGGTCCGGGGAGCTGTTTTTT	CASSSNTGSGELFF
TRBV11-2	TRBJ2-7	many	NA	TGTGCCAGCAGCCCGAGCGGAGTCCCTCAAGAGCAGTACTTC	CASSPSGVPQEQYF
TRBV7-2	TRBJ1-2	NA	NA	TGTGCCAGCGGGGGCAGTAACTATGGCCACACCTTC	CASGGSNYGHTF
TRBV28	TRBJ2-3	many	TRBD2	TGTGCCAGCAGTTATCCACTCATCTCCGGTGGGACTAGCGGGAGGACTAGCACAGATACGCAGTATTTT	CASSYPLISGGTSGRTSTDTQYF
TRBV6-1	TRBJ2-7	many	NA	TGTGCCAGCAGTGAATCGGTCTTTGGGGGGTACGAGCAGTACTTC	CASSESVFGGYEQYF
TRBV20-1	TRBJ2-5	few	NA	TGCAGTGCTAGAGATGGGTTGGCTCGACTAGTTGGGTCCCAGTACTTC	CSARDGLARLVGSQYF
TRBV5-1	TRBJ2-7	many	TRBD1	TGCGCCAGCAGCTTGGCCTTGGGACAGAGCTACGAGCAGTACTTC	CASSLALGQSYEQYF
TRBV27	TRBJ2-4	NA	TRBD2	TGTGCCAGCAGTTATAGCGGGAGAACCTTAGCCAAAAACATTCAGTACTTC	CASSYSGRTLAKNIQYF
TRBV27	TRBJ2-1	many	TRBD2	TGTGCCAGCAGTTTATTACCCGGGACTAGCCTCTACAATGAGCAGTTCTTC	CASSLLPGTSLYNEQFF
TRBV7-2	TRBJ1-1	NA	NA	TGTGCCCGCCGTCCGAGCAGGGGCCCTGACGCTTTCTTT	CARRPSRGPDAFF
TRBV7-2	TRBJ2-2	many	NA	TGTGCCAGCAGCTTGGACAGCCATGCCGGGGAGCTGTTTTTT	CASSLDSHAGELFF
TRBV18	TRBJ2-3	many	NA	TGTGCCAGCTCACCCGAGACAGGCAGATCTTCCACAGATACGCAGTATTTT	CASSPETGRSSTDTQYF
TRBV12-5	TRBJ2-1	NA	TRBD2	TGTGCTAGTGGTTTGGTAGGACTAGCGGAAGGCAATGAGCAGTTCTTC	CASGLVGLAEGNEQFF
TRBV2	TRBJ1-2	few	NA	TGTGCCAGCAGTGAAGGAGGGGTGACACCATTTAACTATGGCTACACCTTC	CASSEGGVTPFNYGYTF
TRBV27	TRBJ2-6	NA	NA	TGTGCCAGCAGTTTATCGGGGGCCCCTGGGGCCAACGTCCTGACTTTC	CASSLSGAPGANVLTF
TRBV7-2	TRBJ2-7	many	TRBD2	TGTGCCAGCAGCTTCGAGCGGGGGCCCTCTGGGCAGTACTTC	CASSFERGPSGQYF
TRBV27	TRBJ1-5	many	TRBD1	TGTGCCAGCAGACCAGGGGGCGGTCAGCCCCAGCATTTT	CASRPGGGQPQHF
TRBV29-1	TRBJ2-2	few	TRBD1	TGCAGCGTTTGGGGGCCGGGACAGGGGGCGCCGAACACCGGGGAGCTGTTTTTT	CSVWGPGQGAPNTGELFF
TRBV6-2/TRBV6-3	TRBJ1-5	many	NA	TGTGCCAGCAGTTACGGAGCCAATAGCAATCAGCCCCAGCATTTT	CASSYGANSNQPQHF
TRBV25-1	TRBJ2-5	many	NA	TGTGCCAGCAGTTCGGTGGGGCCTGTGGAGACCCAGTACTTC	CASSSVGPVETQYF
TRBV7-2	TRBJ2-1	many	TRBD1	TGTGCCAGCAGCTTAGGGCAGGGGGCGCCTGAGCAGTTCTTC	CASSLGQGAPEQFF
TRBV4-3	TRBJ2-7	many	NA	TGCGCCAGCAGCCAAGATACAGGGCCCTTCTACGAGCAGTACTTC	CASSQDTGPFYEQYF
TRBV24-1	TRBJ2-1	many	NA	TGTGCCACCGCTCACGGAGGCGAGCAGTTCTTC	CATAHGGEQFF
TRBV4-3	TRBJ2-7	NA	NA	TGCGCCAGCAGCCAAGGGGCCGGATACGAGCAGTACTTC	CASSQGAGYEQYF
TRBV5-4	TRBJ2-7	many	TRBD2	TGTGCCAGCAGCTCAGAGGGACTAGCGGGACTAACCGAGCAGTACTTC	CASSSEGLAGLTEQYF
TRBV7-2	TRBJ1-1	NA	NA	TGTGCCAGCAGCTTAGATGTTAGGTGGACTGAAGCTCTCTTT	CASSLDVRWTEALF
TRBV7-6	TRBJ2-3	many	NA	TGTGCCAGCAGCCCCCCGAGCTCTAGCACAGATACGCAGTATTTT	CASSPPSSSTDTQYF
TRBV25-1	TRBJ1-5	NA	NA	TGTGCCAGCAGTGAATCGAGAGGGGCTCAGCCCCAGCATTTT	CASSESRGAQPQHF
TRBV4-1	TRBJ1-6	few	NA	TGCGCCAGCAGCCAAGAGAGTTCACCCCTCCACTTT	CASSQESSPLHF
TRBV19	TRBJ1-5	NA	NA	TGTGCCAACCCTACGGCGGCGAGCAATCAGCCCCAGCATTTT	CANPTAASNQPQHF
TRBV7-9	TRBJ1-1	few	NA	TGTGCCAGCAGCTTAGACAGGCACCTCACTGAAGCTTTCTTT	CASSLDRHLTEAFF
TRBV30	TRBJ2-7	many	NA	TGTGCCTGGAGTTGGGAGAGCTCCTACGAGCAGTACTTC	CAWSWESSYEQYF
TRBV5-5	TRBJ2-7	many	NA	TGTGCCAGCAGCTTGTGGCCAGCGGGCGTGAGGGAGCAGTACTTC	CASSLWPAGVREQYF
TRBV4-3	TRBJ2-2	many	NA	TGCGCCAGCAGCCAAGAACAGAAGACCGGGGAGCTGTTTTTT	CASSQEQKTGELFF
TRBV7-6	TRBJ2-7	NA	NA	TGTACCAGCAGCTTAGGAGACACTTCCTACGAGCAGTACTTC	CTSSLGDTSYEQYF
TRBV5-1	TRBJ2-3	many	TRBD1	TGCGCCAGCAGCGCAACTCCCGGACAGGGGAGAGGCACAGATACGCAGTATTTT	CASSATPGQGRGTDTQYF
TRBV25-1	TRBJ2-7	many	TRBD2	TGTGCCAGCAGTGACTTAGCGGGAGCGTTCTCCGAGCAGTACTTC	CASSDLAGAFSEQYF
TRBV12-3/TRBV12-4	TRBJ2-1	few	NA	TGTGCCAGCAGTTTGGCCAACTACAATGAGCAGTTCTTC	CASSLANYNEQFF
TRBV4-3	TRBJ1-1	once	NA	TGCGCCAACAACCAAGCAAACGACGGTGCCGGCACTGAAGCTTTCTTT	CANNQANDGAGTEAFF
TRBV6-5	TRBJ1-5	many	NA	TGTGCCAGCGCAGGGGATTTCGATCAGCCCCAGCATTTT	CASAGDFDQPQHF
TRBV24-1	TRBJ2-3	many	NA	TGTGCCACCAGTGGCCCCCCCAAAAGGGACGCTAGCACAGATACGCAGTATTTT	CATSGPPKRDASTDTQYF
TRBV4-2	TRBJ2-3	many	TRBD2	TGTGCCAGCAGCCAAGAGACTAGCGGGGGCGGTGATACGCAGTATTTT	CASSQETSGGGDTQYF
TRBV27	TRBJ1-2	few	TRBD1	TGTGCCAGCAGTTTATCTGGGCAGGGGGGTAACTATGGCTACACCTTC	CASSLSGQGGNYGYTF
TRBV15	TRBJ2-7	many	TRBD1	TGTGCCACCAGCAGAGATTCCCCGGGACAGGGATTATGGGAGCAGTACTTC	CATSRDSPGQGLWEQYF
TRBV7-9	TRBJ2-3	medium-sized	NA	TGTGCCAGCAGTGTTACTCCCGATACGCAGTATTTT	CASSVTPDTQYF
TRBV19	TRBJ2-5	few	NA	TGTGCCAGTAGTATTCACCCGGGACTTCGACAAGAGACCCAGTACTTC	CASSIHPGLRQETQYF
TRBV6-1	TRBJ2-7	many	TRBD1	TGTGCCAGCAGTGACTTCGAGACAGGGTATTCCTACGAGCAGTACTTC	CASSDFETGYSYEQYF
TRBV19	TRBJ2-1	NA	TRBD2	TGTGCCAGTAGTATCTCGAGCGGGAGGGCCTACTACAATGAGCAGTTCTTC	CASSISSGRAYYNEQFF
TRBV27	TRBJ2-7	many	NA	TGTGCCAGCAGTTCCCCAGGGCCGGTGGGCTACGAGCAGTACTTC	CASSSPGPVGYEQYF
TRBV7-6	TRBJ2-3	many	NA	TGTGCCAGCAGCTTTGCTATCGGTGTAGATACGCAGTATTTT	CASSFAIGVDTQYF